Each of the 15 T cell receptor beta chains below was sequenced from the same sample in a study of blood T cells in healthy people across ages. It was with a sample-barcoded 5' primer and a J-beta primer mix that a second PCR of roughly 6 to 12 cycles was run. Via MiXCR, TCRdb re-called the 5' RACE reads, giving one row per CDR3 protein. Among around 800,000 distinct CDR3 sequences listed, around 43% were seen once. What was sequenced was blood. Every receptor here comes from a man aged 55-75 years in good health.

J is TRBJ2-1 and V is TRBV20-1; 8 bases match TRBD2. Trimming took 1 base from V and 2 from J; bases not matched to a gene: 13. This CDR3 has 18 amino acids. CDR1 is DFQATT, CDR2 SNEGSKA, per germline (reference sequence). DNA for the CDR3: TGCAGTGCTAGAGGAGACGGTGAGCGGGGGTCCCCCTACAATGAGCAGTTCTTC. Encoded protein: CSARGDGERGSPYNEQFF.

There are a few counts of this clonotype. The chain links TRBV20-1 to TRBJ2-5; 10 nucleotides agree with TRBD1. The J call may be incorrect, as the DNA end agrees better with TRBJ2-7. Germline CDR1 DFQATT, CDR2 SNEGSKA (reference sequence). The CDR3 runs 15 residues. The CDR3 spells CSARDPRTGGPEQYF. In DNA form, the CDR3 reads TGCAGTGCTAGAGATCCCAGGACAGGGGGTCCCGAGCAGTACTTC.

This clonotype occurred a few times. This chain connects TRBV6-4 to TRBJ2-1; possible D gene TRBD1, 5 bases. The CDR3 is 17 amino acids. CDR1 and CDR2 from the germline V gene are MRHNA and SNTAGT. V was shortened by 7 bases and J by 5 bases, with 24 bases between the two germline ends. In nucleotides, the CDR3 is TGTGCCAGCATTACTAATGGTCGCAGGGATTTACACAATGAGCAGTTCTTC. It is translated as CASITNGRRDLHNEQFF.

The chain combines TRBV20-1 with TRBJ2-5; possibly TRBD1 for D (6 bases). With 1 base removed from V and 7 bases from J, the gap between germline ends came to 16 bases. The CDR3 extends over 14 amino acids. Germline lookup yields CDR1 DFQATT and CDR2 SNEGSKA (reference sequence). The CDR3 coding sequence is TGCAGTGCTAGAGTAGGACAGTCAAAAGGGACCCAGTACTTC. This encodes CSARVGQSKGTQYF.

This clonotype turned up a few times. This chain joins TRBV20-1 and TRBJ2-5; D is unresolved. Germline V gives CDR1 DFQATT, CDR2 SNEGSKA (reference sequence). Trimming left V 2 bases short and J 0 bases short, with 4 bases between. This CDR3 spans 12 amino acids. As DNA, the CDR3 is TGCAGTGCTAGACTGGACCAAGAGACCCAGTACTTC. It is translated as CSARLDQETQYF.

The V call is TRBV7-2, the J call TRBJ2-7; 10 bases agree with TRBD1. Germline CDR1 reads SGHTA; CDR2 reads FQGNSA. Trimming at V came to 3 bases and at J to 4 bases, leaving 6 bases not matched to a gene. This CDR3 has 15 residues. CDR3 loop: CASSLGTGALYEQYF. The CDR3, as DNA: TGTGCCAGCAGCTTGGGGACAGGGGCCCTGTACGAGCAGTACTTC.

This rearrangement joins TRBV7-2 to TRBJ2-4, with D possibly TRBD1 on 6 matching bases. CDR1 is SGHTA and CDR2 is FQGNSA in the germline V gene. V lost 3 bases and J lost 13, with 22 bases in between. This CDR3 has 15 amino acids. The chain's CDR3 is CASSFATGQSYKQYF. As DNA, the CDR3 is TGTGCCAGCAGCTTCGCAACAGGGCAGTCCTACAAGCAGTACTTC.

This chain uses TRBV19 with TRBJ2-1, with D tentatively TRBD2 (6 bases). Trimming removed 1 base at V and 0 bases at J, with 16 bases between. This CDR3 has 18 residues. CDR1 and CDR2 from the germline V gene are LNHDA and SQIVND (reference sequence). CDR3 residues: CASSIVLAGGSSYNEQFF. The CDR3 bases are TGTGCCAGTAGTATAGTTCTTGCTGGGGGGAGCTCCTACAATGAGCAGTTCTTC.

Remarks on this clonotype: The junction does not match germline at one end; this may be a read error. J is TRBJ1-1 and V is TRBV10-3; 9 bases map to TRBD1. The CDR3 has 14 residues. CDR1 and CDR2 (germline): ENHRY, SYGVKD. The CDR3 DNA is TGTGCCTTCAGAGAACAGGGGGCGAACACTGAAGCTTTCTTT. Its translation: CAFREQGANTEAFF.

The V and J genes are TRBV6-2 or TRBV6-3 and TRBJ2-1, with TRBD2 identical over 10 bases. Germline V gene lookup returns CDR1 MNHEY and CDR2 SVGEGT. The CDR3 contains 16 residues. J was trimmed by 4 bases and V by 0 bases; bases with no gene match: 3. The CDR3 region is CASSYSTSGPYNEQFF. CDR3 DNA sequence: TGTGCCAGCAGTTACTCGACTAGCGGGCCTTACAATGAGCAGTTCTTC.

This clonotype was seen only a few times. V is TRBV14 and J is TRBJ1-2; D call uncertain. The length of the CDR3 is 12 residues. Germline CDR1 is SGHDN and CDR2 is FVKESK. Trimming shortened V by 2 bases and J by 7 bases, and 8 bases separated the two germline ends. The CDR3 reads CASSQSDRGYTF. The CDR3 bases are TGTGCCAGCAGCCAATCGGACCGTGGCTACACCTTC.

The V and J genes are TRBV4-3 and TRBJ2-6, with TRBD1 identical over 7 bases. The CDR3 runs to 16 residues. Germline V gene lookup returns CDR1 LGHNA and CDR2 YSLEER. Germline trimming cut 4 bases from V and 0 bases from J; bases unmatched to any gene: 3. CDR3 bases: TGCGCCAGCAGCCGGGGACAGTTCTCTGGGGCCAACGTCCTGACTTTC. It encodes CASSRGQFSGANVLTF.

This clonotype was detected ten times or more. CDR3 residues: CASSFGGDSYEQYF. As DNA, the CDR3 is TGTGCCAGCAGCTTTGGGGGCGACTCCTACGAGCAGTACTTC. V and J are TRBV11-1 and TRBJ2-7; maybe TRBD1 (6 bases). V lost 3 bases and J lost 0, with 9 bases in between. CDR3 length equals 14 residues. In germline, CDR1 is SGHAT, CDR2 FQDESV (reference sequence).

This clonotype was found a few times. The chain joins TRBV6-2 or TRBV6-3 to TRBJ2-1; D is perhaps TRBD1 or TRBD2 (5 bases each). Trimming left V 2 bases short and J 9 bases short, with 17 bases between. The CDR3 spans 15 residues. The germline V gene encodes CDR1 MNHEY and CDR2 SVGEGT. Here the CDR3 DNA reads TGTGCCAGCAGTTACCTAGGACAAGGGAGATTTGAGCAGTTCTTC. Translating it yields CASSYLGQGRFEQFF.

The chain couples TRBV5-5 to TRBJ2-1; 7 nucleotides line up with TRBD1. With 2 bases clipped from V and 5 bases from J, the junction kept 10 bases outside the gene matches. The germline gives CDR1 SGHKS, CDR2 YYEKEE (reference sequence). The CDR3 extends over 16 amino acids. CDR3 sequence reads: CASSFTTGTANNEQFF. In DNA, the CDR3 is TGTGCCAGCAGCTTCACGACCGGGACAGCCAACAATGAGCAGTTCTTC.